This TCR beta chain was profiled in a study of T cells in Graves' hyperthyroidism and ophthalmopathy. This clonotype was counted many times. Trimming took 0 bases from V and 1 from J, leaving 14 bases between them. Per germline, CDR1 SGDLS and CDR2 YYNGEE. This CDR3 region has 16 residues. Amplified regions were TCR beta CDR3 sequences from RNA transcripts. First-round RT-PCR targeting the TCR CDR3 was performed with the HTBI primer set. TCRdb re-called the multiplex PCR reads with MiXCR, one entry per CDR3 protein. In the table there are about 400,000 distinct CDR3 sequences, more than 12% of which are singletons.

The chain links TRBV9 to TRBJ2-7, with a possible D match to TRBD2 (5 bases). Material: blood. The receptor was isolated from a woman aged 25 to 39 with Graves' hyperthyroidism. The CDR3 DNA sequence: TGTGCCAGCAGCGTAGACGGTGACCCGGGGTCCTACGAGCAGTACTTC. It is translated as CASSVDGDPGSYEQYF.